Listed here are 29 T cell receptor beta chains from one sample, sequenced in a study of blood T cell repertoires in COVID-19. Assay: immunoSEQ multiplex PCR; the TCRdb copy retains only in-frame clones and omits some. The sample lists 400,000 to 550,000 clones; about 89% were seen once. Sequenced: peripheral blood. These receptors all come from a woman aged 25 to 39 with acute or convalescent COVID-19.

This chain uses TRBV19 with TRBJ1-5, with D possibly being TRBD1 (6 bases). Germline CDR1 is LNHDA and CDR2 is SQIVND (reference sequence). V lost 7 bases and J 4 bases, leaving 17 bases between the germline ends. The CDR3 consists of 15 residues. The DNA for the CDR3 is TGTGCCAGTAACCGAAGGGGGATGGGGAATCAGCCCCAGCATTTT. Its protein is CASNRRGMGNQPQHF. The entire variable domain, with the rest obtained from reference TRBV19 and TRBJ1-5, is as follows: DGGITQSPKYLFRKEGQNVTLSCEQNLNHDAMYWYRQDPGQGLRLIYYSQIVNDFQKGDIAEGYSVSREKKESFPLTVTSAQKNPTAFYLCASNRRGMGNQPQHFGDGTRLSIL.

The rearrangement joins TRBV5-6 to TRBJ1-4; 7 bases are shared with TRBD1. This CDR3 is 14 amino acids long. CDR1 and CDR2 (germline): SGHDT, YYEEEE. With 5 bases clipped from V and 6 bases from J, the junction kept 7 bases outside the gene matches. DNA for the CDR3: TGTGCCAGCAGAAAAGGGGGCGCGCATGAAAAACTGTTTTTT. It is translated as CASRKGGAHEKLFF.

This chain links TRBV19 with TRBJ1-2; 8 nucleotides match TRBD1. V lost 4 bases, J lost 10 bases, and 5 bases stayed unmatched. CDR3 length: 12 residues. Looked up from germline, CDR1 is LNHDA and CDR2 is SQIVND (reference sequence). CDR3 amino acids: CASSTKDRDYTF. In nucleotides, the CDR3 is TGTGCCAGTAGTACCAAGGACAGGGACTACACCTTC.

V gene TRBV2 combines with J gene TRBJ2-1, with TRBD2 matching over 11 bases. The CDR3 is 15 residues long. V was pared by 6 bases and J by 6 bases, with 7 bases of the junction left unmatched. The germline V gene has CDR1 SNHLY and CDR2 FYNNEI. The DNA of the CDR3 is TGTGCCAGCAGAGCCCCTAGCGGGAGGCCCAATGAGCAGTTCTTC. It is translated as CASRAPSGRPNEQFF.

The rearrangement links TRBV30 to TRBJ2-2; TRBD1 is a possible D gene (5 bases). Germline V gives CDR1 GTSNPN, CDR2 SVGIG (reference sequence). The CDR3 consists of 15 residues. V was clipped by 3 bases and J by 0 bases, with 11 bases between them. CDR3 in DNA: TGTGCCTGGAGGAGAAGGGGCACGAACACCGGGGAGCTGTTTTTT. It is translated as CAWRRRGTNTGELFF.

The rearrangement joins TRBV19 to TRBJ2-1; D possibly corresponds to TRBD2 (5 bases). The CDR3 length is 13 residues. V lost 7 bases, J lost 9 bases, and 16 bases lay in between. Germline CDR1 is LNHDA and CDR2 is SQIVND (reference sequence). The CDR3 DNA reads as TGTGCCAGTACGGAACTAGGTTTGGTTGAGCAGTTCTTC. Amino acid sequence: CASTELGLVEQFF.

The chain recombines TRBV2 with TRBJ1-4; tentatively, D is TRBD1 (5 bases). Germline assignment: CDR1 SNHLY and CDR2 FYNNEI. The CDR3 spans 15 residues. V lost 6 bases and J lost 7, with 18 bases in between. The DNA for the CDR3 is TGTGCCAGCAGAGTGACGATGGGGGGGAGTGAAAAACTGTTTTTT. It translates to CASRVTMGGSEKLFF.

The V call is TRBV11-3, the J call TRBJ2-5; 10 bases map to TRBD1. CDR1 SGHNT and CDR2 YENEEA come from the germline V gene. After removal of 5 bases from V and 0 bases from J, the junction contained 6 bases not matched to a gene. This CDR3 contains 16 residues. The CDR3 DNA is TGTGCCAGCAGCATTGGACAGGGGGATTACCAAGAGACCCAGTACTTC. Translation gives CASSIGQGDYQETQYF.

The J gene is TRBJ1-2, the V gene TRBV7-9, with unresolved D. The germline gives CDR1 SEHNR, CDR2 FQNEAQ (reference sequence). The CDR3 sequence is 14 residues long. V was cut by 4 bases and J by 6 bases, with 15 bases left in between. CDR3 amino acids: CASSYFPPIDGYTF. CDR3 nucleotides: TGTGCCAGCAGCTATTTCCCGCCTATAGATGGCTACACCTTC.

The rearrangement joins TRBV5-1 to TRBJ1-2, with a tentative D call TRBD1 (5 bases). V shed 4 bases and J shed 6 bases, with 13 bases lying between them. Germline values: CDR1 SGHRS, CDR2 YFSETQ. The CDR3 is 13 residues long. In DNA form, the CDR3 reads TGCGCCAGCAGCCTTGACAGAAAGAATGGCTACACCTTC. Protein product: CASSLDRKNGYTF. The complete variable domain, with remaining parts taken from reference TRBV5-1 and TRBJ1-2, reads KAGVTQTPRYLIKTRGQQVTLSCSPISGHRSVSWYQQTPGQGLQFLFEYFSETQRNKGNFPGRFSGRQFSNSRSEMNVSTLELGDSALYLCASSLDRKNGYTFGSGTRLTVV.

V usage is TRBV6-5 and J usage is TRBJ2-2, with D uncertain. CDR3 size: 14 residues. Germline V gives CDR1 MNHEY, CDR2 SVGAGI. The germline V and J ends were trimmed by 4 bases and 0 bases, with 6 bases remaining between them. This CDR3 is CASSLAANTGELFF. The DNA of the CDR3 is TGTGCCAGCAGTTTAGCAGCGAACACCGGGGAGCTGTTTTTT.

This clone appeared a single time. The chain joins TRBV6-1 to TRBJ1-5; 7 bases align to TRBD1. This CDR3 has 15 residues. The germline gives CDR1 MNHNS, CDR2 SASEGT. The junction had 4 bases not matched to a gene; V was cut back by 2 bases and J by 3 bases. The CDR3 nucleotides are TGTGCCAGCAGTGAAACAGGGGTTTACAATCAGCCCCAGCATTTT. Amino acids: CASSETGVYNQPQHF.

The V gene is TRBV9, the J gene TRBJ1-1, with 10 bases matching TRBD1. Germline assignment: CDR1 SGDLS and CDR2 YYNGEE. Trimming removed 3 bases from V and 5 bases from J; junction bases left unmatched: 10. The length of the CDR3 is 16 residues. The CDR3 protein is CASSATGTGVDTEAFF. The CDR3 bases are TGTGCCAGCAGCGCTACCGGGACAGGGGTTGATACTGAAGCTTTCTTT.

The chain uses TRBV29-1 and TRBJ2-3; D may be TRBD2 (7 bases). Germline CDR1 SQVTM, CDR2 ANQGSEA. V lost 7 bases, J lost 4 bases, and 21 bases lay in between. The CDR3 sequence is 15 residues long. For the CDR3, the DNA is TGCAGCGCTGCTGGCTTCGCGGGGGCATCAGATACGCAGTATTTT. It specifies CSAAGFAGASDTQYF.

This chain connects TRBV5-5 to TRBJ1-4, with a tentative D call TRBD1 (6 bases). The V gene lost 0 bases and the J gene lost 8 bases, with 11 bases spanning the gap. From germline, CDR1 is SGHKS and CDR2 YYEKEE (reference sequence). The CDR3 totals 14 residues. DNA for the CDR3: TGTGCCAGCAGCTTGGTACAGGGAGGGGAAAAACTGTTTTTT. Residues: CASSLVQGGEKLFF.

The chain employs TRBV29-1 and TRBJ1-2, with D unclear. The V and J ends lost 2 bases and 4 bases respectively, with 8 bases between them. This CDR3 is 12 amino acids long. Germline V gene data show CDR1 as SQVTM and CDR2 as ANQGSEA. The DNA of the CDR3 is TGCAGCGTTGAACGAGGGAGCTATGGCTACACCTTC. Encoded protein: CSVERGSYGYTF.

The V and J genes are TRBV9 and TRBJ1-2; possible D gene TRBD1, 5 bases. V dropped 4 bases and J dropped 3 bases, with 16 bases sitting between them. Germline CDR1 and CDR2: SGDLS and YYNGEE. The CDR3 runs 15 residues. The CDR3 is CASSHGQAIYYGYTF. The DNA for the CDR3 is TGTGCCAGCAGCCACGGACAAGCGATTTACTATGGCTACACCTTC.

A note on this clone: One end of the junction does not line up with germline, which may come from a read error. This sequence joins TRBV28 and TRBJ2-7; D call uncertain. The CDR3 consists of 8 residues. From germline, CDR1 is MDHEN and CDR2 SYDVKM. CDR3 in DNA: TGTGCCAGACATACAGCCACCTTC. Its protein product is CARHTATF.

The chain carries TRBV10-3 and TRBJ2-6, with 8 bases identical to TRBD1. J gave up 0 bases and V 4 bases, and 5 bases lay outside the gene matches. The germline gives CDR1 ENHRY, CDR2 SYGVKD. The length of the CDR3 is 17 residues. CDR3 sequence reads: CAISGTGPFSGANVLTF. The CDR3 region has the DNA TGTGCCATCAGTGGGACAGGGCCCTTCTCTGGGGCCAACGTCCTGACTTTC.

The chain employs TRBV3-1 (or the pseudogene TRBV3-2) and TRBJ1-1; D perhaps matches TRBD1 (5 bases). Trimming took 1 base from V and 8 from J, leaving 11 bases between them. CDR3 length: 13 amino acids. Per germline, CDR1 LGHDT and CDR2 YNNKEL (reference sequence). CDR3 coding DNA: TGTGCCAGCAGCCAAGGGAGGGGACTAGAAGCTTTCTTT. Translated: CASSQGRGLEAFF.

The rearrangement uses TRBV5-1 and TRBJ2-2, with 7 bases aligning to TRBD2. Germline values: CDR1 SGHRS, CDR2 YFSETQ. This CDR3 contains 15 residues. The ends lost 1 base at V and 4 bases at J; junction bases unmatched: 4. CDR3 nucleotide sequence: TGCGCCAGCAGCTTGTTGGCGGGGGTCACCGGGGAGCTGTTTTTT. Translating gives CASSLLAGVTGELFF.

The chain recombines TRBV15 with TRBJ2-5; 9 bases match TRBD1. The germline V gene encodes CDR1 LNHNV and CDR2 YYDKDF (reference sequence). The CDR3 is 16 amino acids. The V segment lost 1 base and the J segment 2 bases; nucleotides outside the gene matches: 5. The CDR3 reads CATSRGPGTGQETQYF. Written as DNA, the CDR3 is TGTGCCACCAGCAGAGGTCCGGGGACAGGGCAAGAGACCCAGTACTTC.

The rearrangement uses TRBV29-1 and TRBJ2-3, with 10 bases fitting TRBD2. The CDR3 runs 13 residues. CDR1 SQVTM and CDR2 ANQGSEA come from the germline V gene. This chain's CDR3 is CTSGGETTDTQYF. CDR3 coding DNA: TGCACCAGCGGGGGGGAAACCACAGATACGCAGTATTTT.

The J gene is TRBJ2-2, the V gene TRBV11-2; 8 positions agree with TRBD1. CDR1 is SGHAT, CDR2 FQNNGV, per germline. The trim removed 6 bases at V and 4 bases at J, leaving 16 bases unmatched. The CDR3 spans 18 residues. The CDR3 loop is CASRRPGQDPRGTGELFF. In nucleotides, the CDR3 is TGTGCCAGCAGGCGGCCGGGACAGGACCCCAGAGGCACCGGGGAGCTGTTTTTT.

The chain employs TRBV15 and TRBJ1-2; TRBD1 agrees at 8 bases. The CDR3 is 14 residues long. CDR1 is LNHNV, CDR2 YYDKDF, per germline (reference sequence). V shed 6 bases and J 2 bases; nucleotides not matched to a gene: 5. The CDR3 loop is CATSPRTGNYGYTF. For the CDR3, the DNA is TGTGCCACCAGTCCCAGGACAGGGAACTATGGCTACACCTTC.

This clone occurred a few times. The chain employs TRBV5-4 and TRBJ2-3, with unresolved D. V was trimmed by 4 bases and J by 7 bases, leaving 13 bases between them. The CDR3 sequence is 13 residues long. Germline V gene sequence: CDR1 SGHNT, CDR2 YYREEE (reference sequence). The CDR3 loop reads CASSQNSQNTQYF. The DNA for the CDR3 is TGTGCCAGCAGCCAAAACAGCCAGAATACGCAGTATTTT.

The rearrangement links TRBV9 to TRBJ2-2; 8 nucleotides match TRBD1. This CDR3 has 14 residues. Per germline, CDR1 SGDLS and CDR2 YYNGEE. Trimming took 6 bases from V and 7 from J; bases not matched to a gene: 8. DNA of the CDR3: TGTGCCAGCACTCAGGGGGCGCGTAACGGGGAGCTGTTTTTT. It yields the protein CASTQGARNGELFF.

Comments on this clone: Other DNA sequences in the sample encode the same CDR3. This chain joins TRBV5-1 and TRBJ2-1, with TRBD1 matching 8 bases. Trimming removed 4 bases from V and 2 bases from J; junction bases left unmatched: 5. The CDR3 covers 15 residues. Per germline, CDR1 SGHRS and CDR2 YFSETQ. CDR3 protein: CASSLGQGPYNEQFF. DNA for the CDR3: TGCGCCAGCAGCCTCGGACAGGGTCCCTACAATGAGCAGTTCTTC.

V and J are TRBV27 and TRBJ1-1, with 8 bases matching TRBD1. V trimming: 5 bases; J trimming: 11 bases; junction bases outside the gene matches: 10. In germline, CDR1 is MNHEY, CDR2 SMNVEV (reference sequence). This CDR3 contains 13 residues. CDR3 DNA sequence: TGTGCCAGCAGTGCGGACAGGGTAGGTCCCGCTTTCTTT. Translated: CASSADRVGPAFF.